This T cell receptor beta chain was identified in a study of cytomegalovirus exposure and HLA in healthy donors. Study details: The use of the same platform for the 100 to 150 validation repertoires and the approximately 730 first-cohort repertoires was reported by a later analysis.

The study, taken as a whole, reports: According to the study, 160 or so TCR beta chains were cytomegalovirus-associated.

V shed 0 bases and J shed 6 bases, with 11 bases lying between them. There are 14 residues in the CDR3. The V gene's germline CDR1 is MNHNY and CDR2 SVGAGI (reference sequence). The assay was immunoSEQ multiplex PCR, and TCRdb's table has in-frame clones only and misses some. The table lists 150,000 to 200,000 clones, roughly 84% of them singletons. As for this clone: Its antigen remains unidentified.

The chain links TRBV6-6 to TRBJ1-1; D is uncertain. This sequence was found in a man aged 18 to 35 in good health and CMV-seropositive. The sequenced sample consisted of PBMCs. The CDR3 DNA reads TGTGCCAGCAGTTACTCCAGCCGGGGTCCTGAAGCTTTCTTT. Translated, it gives CASSYSSRGPEAFF.